These 26 T cell receptor beta chains originate from one sample sequenced in a study of CD8+ T cells in alopecia areata. Following extraction, RNA underwent reverse transcription to cDNA, which served as the sequencing template. Some clones are missing from TCRdb's copy, which holds only in-frame ones; the method was immunoSEQ multiplex PCR. In total the sample includes some 110,000 clones, none of them seen once. The specimen was lesional skin. All receptors come from a C3H/HeJ mouse with alopecia areata. The strain bears MHC haplotype H2-k.

This clone turned up a few times. The germline and genes are mouse ones. The CDR3 goes on 4 residues after the read ends, and that part is filled in from the germline J gene. The chain uses TRBV13-1 and TRBJ2-1, with TRBD2 identical over 8 bases. The CDR3 extends over 16 amino acids. In germline, CDR1 is NSHNY, CDR2 SYGAGN. V trimming: 0 bases; J trimming: 3 bases; junction bases outside the gene matches: 5. The CDR3 loop reads CASSDAAWGVYAEQFF. CDR3 DNA, as far as it was read: TGTGCCAGCAGTGATGCAGCCTGGGGGGTCTATGCT.

Worth noting for this clone: The gene symbols are mouse symbols. The read comes to an end 4 residues before the CDR3 does, leaving the germline J gene to fill in the end. The V gene is TRBV19, the J gene TRBJ2-1; 7 nucleotides match TRBD2. The CDR3 loop spans 16 amino acids. Germline V gene lookup returns CDR1 FNHDT and CDR2 SITEND (reference sequence). The junction had 4 bases not matched to a gene; V was cut back by 0 bases and J by 1 base. The CDR3 is CASSIAGGGNYAEQFF. CDR3 bases read: TGTGCCAGCAGTATAGCTGGGGGTGGAAACTATGCT. Using reference TRBV19 and TRBJ2-1 for the parts outside the CDR3, the full variable domain is GGIITQTPKFLIGQEGQKLTLKCQQNFNHDTMYWYRQDSGKGLRLIYYSITENDLQKGDLSEGYDASREKKSSFSLTVTSAQKNEMAVFLCASSIAGGGNYAEQFFGPGTRLTVL.

This clone was observed a handful of times. Genes and germline come from the mouse. The CDR3: CASSDAVGVYEQYF. Incomplete CDR3 DNA: TGTGCCAGCAGTGATGCAGTTGGGGTCTAT. V is TRBV13-1 and J is TRBJ2-7; D is possibly TRBD2 (5 bases). With the read ending 4 residues before the CDR3 end, the germline J gene is used to fill in that end. Germline V gives CDR1 NSHNY, CDR2 SYGAGN. The germline V and J ends were trimmed by 0 bases and 3 bases, with 10 bases remaining between them. The CDR3 is made up of 14 amino acids.

This clone was counted between two and nine times. The genes are named according to mouse. The read halts 4 residues ahead of the CDR3 end, with the missing end drawn from the germline J gene. V and J are TRBV31 and TRBJ2-1; possibly TRBD1 for D (6 bases). V lost 0 bases to trimming and J lost 3 bases, with 12 bases between them. CDR3 size: 15 residues. The germline V gene encodes CDR1 GKSSPN and CDR2 SITVG. The CDR3 sequence is CAWSLPGAVYAEQFF. The CDR3 bases that were read are TGTGCCTGGAGTCTACCAGGGGCAGTCTATGCT.

This clone was recorded a few times. Genes here carry mouse names. Sequencing ends 4 residues short of the CDR3 end; the germline J gene provides the rest. The genes are TRBV13-3 and TRBJ1-1; possibly TRBD1 for D (6 bases). Trimming stripped 5 bases from V and 4 bases from J, with 12 bases between. This CDR3 has 13 residues. Germline loops: CDR1 NNHDY, CDR2 SYVADS. This chain's CDR3 is CASRNRAGTEVFF. Incomplete CDR3 DNA: TGTGCCAGCAGGAACAGGGCGGGCACA.

This clone was seen a handful of times. There is a difference at residue 11 between the TCRdb protein and the DNA translation, so the protein given here was translated from the DNA. Any gene name here is a mouse gene name. The CDR3 goes on 3 residues after the read ends, and that part is filled in from the germline J gene. The chain has TRBV13-3 and TRBJ1-3; TRBD1 might be the D (6 bases). The V end lost 6 bases, the J end lost 4 bases, and 14 bases lay between the germline ends. The CDR3 has 14 amino acids. Germline CDR1 is NNHDY and CDR2 is SYVADS. The CDR3 spells CASTDRFSGNTLYF. The CDR3 DNA, read in part, is TGTGCCAGCACAGACAGGTTTTCAGGAAATACG. Full variable domain (remainder filled in from reference TRBV13-3 and TRBJ1-3): EAAVTQSPRSKVAVTGGKVTLSCHQTNNHDYMYWYRQDTGHGLRLIHYSYVADSTEKGDIPDGYKASRPSQENFSLILELASLSQTAVYFCASTDRFSGNTLYFGEGSRLIVV.

To note about this clone: Mouse gene names apply. The read is 4 residues too short to cover the CDR3 end, so that end is filled in from the germline J gene. This chain connects TRBV19 to TRBJ2-5; the D gene is possibly TRBD1 (5 bases). Germline V CDR1 and CDR2: FNHDT, SITEND (reference sequence). This CDR3 contains 15 residues. V was trimmed by 4 bases and J by 0 bases, leaving 12 bases between them. The CDR3: CASSVDNFNQDTQYF. The DNA read from the CDR3 is TGTGCCAGCAGTGTGGACAATTTTAACCAAGAC.

For this clone: These gene names are mouse names. With the read ending 4 residues before the CDR3 end, the germline J gene is used to fill in that end. The V gene is TRBV19, the J gene TRBJ1-2; D is undetermined. The germline V gene encodes CDR1 FNHDT and CDR2 SITEND (reference sequence). The V gene lost 2 bases and the J gene lost 0 bases, with 11 bases spanning the gap. The CDR3 spans 15 residues. CDR3 sequence: CASSMSFRSNSDYTF. The DNA read from the CDR3 is TGTGCCAGCAGTATGAGCTTCAGATCAAACTCC.

This clone was detected a few times. TCRdb gives a protein that differs at residue 8 from what the DNA encodes, so the protein here is translated from the DNA. Genes and germline come from the mouse. From the germline J gene comes the end of the CDR3, since the read stops 3 residues before it. The rearrangement joins TRBV19 to TRBJ1-6, with unresolved D. TRBJ1-6 is reported as an ORF; its role is uncertain. This CDR3 is 11 amino acids long. Germline CDR1 and CDR2: FNHDT and SITEND (reference sequence). The V gene lost 8 bases and the J gene lost 7 bases, with 7 bases spanning the gap. This CDR3 is CASPWNSPLYF. The DNA read from the CDR3 is TGTGCCAGTCCGTGGAATTCGCCC.

Regarding this clone: Here the gene names and germline are mouse. The read comes to an end 4 residues before the CDR3 does, leaving the germline J gene to fill in the end. J is TRBJ1-2 and V is TRBV13-2; D gene ambiguous. The CDR3 length is 13 residues. V was trimmed by 3 bases and J by 0 bases, leaving 6 bases between them. Germline V gene lookup returns CDR1 NNHNN and CDR2 SYGAGS (reference sequence). The part of the CDR3 DNA that was read is TGTGCCAGCGGTGTACAGACAAACTCC. Its translation is CASGVQTNS. The full CDR3 is CASGVQTNSDYTF.

In this sample, this clone turned up a few times. The genes and germline here are from mouse. The read ends 4 residues before the CDR3 terminus; that terminus is restored from the germline J gene. The V and J genes are TRBV5 and TRBJ1-4; TRBD1 agrees at 11 bases. The CDR3 is 15 amino acids. V lost 4 bases to trimming and J lost 4 bases; unmatched junction nucleotides: 2. The germline CDR1 and CDR2 sequences are LGHNA and YNLKQL (reference sequence). The CDR3 DNA, read in part, is TGTGCCAGCAGCCCCGGGACAGGGGGCAACGAA. Its protein product is CASSPGTGGNE. The whole CDR3 sequence is CASSPGTGGNERLFF.

This clone was counted between two and nine times. Gene names denote mouse genes. The CDR3 loop reads CASSDVTGSYEQYF. The DNA read from the CDR3 is TGTGCCAGCAGTGATGTGACAGGCTCCTAT. The genes are TRBV13-3 and TRBJ2-7; possible D gene TRBD1, 6 bases. The CDR3 is cut off 4 residues early in the read; its end comes from the germline J gene. V was clipped by 0 bases and J by 0 bases, with 7 bases between them. This CDR3 is built from 14 residues. CDR1 and CDR2 from the germline V gene are NNHDY and SYVADS.

This clone was counted between two and nine times. At residue 11, TCRdb's protein is not the same as the translated DNA, so the protein here was read from the DNA. Gene names and germline match the mouse. The read ends 3 residues early relative to the CDR3; the germline J gene fills the gap. J is TRBJ1-3 and V is TRBV19; possible D gene TRBD1, 5 bases. Germline loops: CDR1 FNHDT, CDR2 SITEND (reference sequence). V lost 0 bases, J lost 4 bases, and 8 bases lay in between. The CDR3 loop spans 14 amino acids. The chain's CDR3 is CASSIEGKGNTLYF. CDR3 DNA, as far as it was read: TGTGCCAGCAGTATAGAGGGGAAGGGAAATACG.

This clone has a handful of counts. Genes and germline come from the mouse. The read halts 4 residues ahead of the CDR3 end, with the missing end drawn from the germline J gene. The chain is built from TRBV13-3 and TRBJ2-2; 7 nucleotides line up with TRBD1. V lost 5 bases, J lost 1 base, and 5 bases stayed unmatched. CDR3 length equals 15 residues. Germline CDR1 is NNHDY and CDR2 is SYVADS. CDR3 DNA, as far as it was read: TGTGCCAGCAGCAGGACAGGCCTAAACACCGGG. It translates to CASSRTGLNTG. The full CDR3 sequence reads CASSRTGLNTGQLYF.

This clone was counted a few times. The gene symbols are mouse symbols. The read ends 4 residues early relative to the CDR3; the germline J gene fills the gap. Within the sample, other DNA sequences also encode this same CDR3. The rearrangement uses TRBV13-1 and TRBJ1-1; 9 positions match TRBD1. Per germline, CDR1 NSHNY and CDR2 SYGAGN. The trim removed 1 base at V and 1 base at J, leaving 2 bases unmatched. The CDR3 spans 15 residues. The CDR3 bases that were read are TGTGCCAGCAGTGATCGACAGGGGGGAAACACA. Translated, it gives CASSDRQGGNT. The CDR3 in full is CASSDRQGGNTEVFF.

The sample holds a few counts of this clone. The genes are named according to mouse. The CDR3 end is not reached by the read, which stops 4 residues before it; the germline J gene fills it in. The genes are TRBV5 and TRBJ2-3, with unresolved D. This CDR3 comprises 12 residues. Germline CDR1 and CDR2: LGHNA and YNLKQL (reference sequence). V was clipped by 3 bases and J by 2 bases, with 3 bases between them. The CDR3: CASSHIAETLYF. CDR3 bases read: TGTGCCAGCAGCCACATTGCAGAA.

This clone was counted only a few times. The listed genes are named as in mouse. With the read ending 4 residues before the CDR3 end, the germline J gene is used to fill in that end. V is TRBV31 and J is TRBJ2-7; TRBD1 agrees at 7 bases. Germline CDR1 GKSSPN, CDR2 SITVG. Unmatched junction bases numbered 1, after V lost 5 bases and J lost 3 bases. This CDR3 contains 11 residues. CDR3 sequence: CAWAGGYEQYF. The part of the CDR3 DNA that was read is TGTGCCTGGGCAGGGGGCTAT.

This clone has more than one count but fewer than ten. The genes and germline here are from mouse. The observed sequence ends 4 residues before the CDR3 terminus, with the missing tail filled in from the germline J gene. The chain is built from TRBV13-2 and TRBJ2-7; 11 nucleotides match TRBD1. This CDR3 has 14 residues. Germline V gene sequence: CDR1 NNHNN, CDR2 SYGAGS (reference sequence). CDR3 DNA (partial): TGTGCCAGCGGTCGGGACAGGGGGATGGAT. This codes for CASGRDRGMD. The whole CDR3 sequence reads CASGRDRGMDEQYF.

Concerning this clone itself: Germline and genes: mouse. The sequenced CDR3 bases are TGCACCTGCAGTGCAGATGCAGGGGAAATTTCCAACGAA. Its translation is CTCSADAGEISNE. The entire CDR3 protein is CTCSADAGEISNERLFF. The V and J genes are TRBV1 and TRBJ1-4; D might be TRBD1 (6 bases). Read sequence stops 4 residues before the CDR3 end, and the germline J gene provides the missing end. The CDR3 extends over 17 amino acids. Trimming shortened V by 0 bases and J by 0 bases, and 11 bases separated the two germline ends. The germline CDR1 and CDR2 sequences are NSQYPW and LRSPGD (reference sequence).

A word on this clone: Gene names refer to mouse genes. The read comes to an end 4 residues before the CDR3 does, leaving the germline J gene to fill in the end. This sample also contains other DNA sequences that code for the same CDR3. The chain is built from TRBV13-3 and TRBJ2-3, with 8 bases aligning to TRBD2. The ends lost 5 bases at V and 4 bases at J; junction bases unmatched: 6. This CDR3 contains 14 residues. The germline V gene encodes CDR1 NNHDY and CDR2 SYVADS. The CDR3 loop reads CASRPTGGTETLYF. The covered CDR3 bases are TGTGCCAGCAGGCCAACTGGGGGAACAGAA.

Turning to this clone: Genes here carry mouse names. The CDR3 end lies 4 residues beyond the end of the read and is filled in from the germline J gene. The chain joins TRBV13-2 to TRBJ1-1, with TRBD1 as a possible D gene (5 bases). Trimming removed 3 bases at V and 4 bases at J, with 10 bases between. The CDR3 covers 13 residues. Germline assignment: CDR1 NNHNN and CDR2 SYGAGS (reference sequence). Incomplete CDR3 DNA: TGTGCCAGCGGTGGCAGGGTGGGCACA. Translating it yields CASGGRVGT. The full CDR3 protein reads CASGGRVGTEVFF.

This clone was detected a few times. Gene names follow the mouse nomenclature. Incomplete CDR3 DNA: TGTGCTAGCAGTTGGGACAACAACGAA. This sequence encodes CASSWDNNE. The full CDR3 sequence reads CASSWDNNERLFF. The chain has TRBV29 and TRBJ1-4, with TRBD1 as a possible D gene (6 bases). With the read ending 4 residues before the CDR3 end, the germline J gene is used to fill in that end. The V gene's germline CDR1 is MSHET and CDR2 SYDVDS. V dropped 4 bases and J dropped 4 bases, with 7 bases sitting between them. The CDR3 length is 13 residues.

In regard to this clone: Gene labels here are mouse ones. The read gets to within 4 residues of the CDR3 end, and the germline J gene fills in the rest. This sequence joins TRBV1 and TRBJ2-7, with D tentatively TRBD1 (6 bases). Germline V gene lookup returns CDR1 NSQYPW and CDR2 LRSPGD (reference sequence). V was pared by 0 bases and J by 1 base, with 13 bases between. CDR3 length equals 16 residues. The CDR3 is CTCSADEGRGSYEQYF. CDR3 bases read: TGCACCTGCAGTGCAGATGAGGGGAGGGGGTCCTAT. The full variable domain, in which reference TRBV1 and TRBJ2-7 provide the parts outside the CDR3, is VTLLEQNPRWRLVPRGQAVNLRCILKNSQYPWMSWYQQDLQKQLQWLFTLRSPGDKEVKSLPGADYLATRVTDTELRLQVANMSQGRTLYCTCSADEGRGSYEQYFGPGTRLTVL.

Comments on this clone: Genes here carry mouse names. The DNA ends 4 residues before the CDR3 does, and the rest of the CDR3 is filled in from the germline J gene. The chain employs TRBV13-2 and TRBJ2-7; 8 nucleotides match TRBD1. The CDR3 sequence is 13 residues long. CDR1 is NNHNN and CDR2 is SYGAGS in the germline V gene (reference sequence). The CDR3 bases that were read are TGTGCCAGCGGTGGCAGGGGGCCGTAT. Encoded protein: CASGGRGPY. The entire CDR3 sequence reads CASGGRGPYEQYF.

This clone has at least ten counts. Germline and genes here are mouse. The read terminates 4 residues ahead of where the CDR3 ends, so the germline J gene completes it. This chain links TRBV1 with TRBJ2-3; the match to TRBD2 covers 11 bases. The CDR3 is 16 residues long. The germline V gene encodes CDR1 NSQYPW and CDR2 LRSPGD (reference sequence). V was pared by 0 bases and J by 3 bases, with 2 bases of the junction left unmatched. CDR3 sequence: CTCSADRDWGAETLYF. The CDR3 bases that were read are TGCACCTGCAGTGCAGATCGGGACTGGGGGGCAGAA.

This clone was seen more than once but under ten times. Here the gene names and germline are mouse. Coverage ceases 4 residues before the CDR3 finishes, and the germline J gene fills in the end. This chain joins TRBV1 and TRBJ2-1; 9 bases fit TRBD2. Per the germline V gene, CDR1 is NSQYPW and CDR2 is LRSPGD (reference sequence). The CDR3 has 15 amino acids. This CDR3 is CTCSSLLGGGAEQFF. The part of the CDR3 DNA that was read is TGCACCTGCAGTTCTTTACTGGGGGGTGGAGCT.